This note documents a single T cell receptor beta chain sequence. Antigen: not known. These data belong to a study of shared clonotypes between healthy human individuals. The study, taken as a whole, reports: Clonotypes which were not shared had lower generation probabilities than clonotypes that all four donors shared.

Data came from immunoSEQ multiplex PCR; TCRdb stores just in-frame clones and leaves some out. The sample contains roughly 2.1 million clones, under 95% of which appear only once. Naivety among CD8 cells was defined by CD45RO negativity and positive CCR7 selection, thereby excluding terminally differentiated effector memory CD45RA+ cells. The CDR3 has 11 residues. The V end lost 7 bases, the J end lost 12 bases, and 15 bases lay between the germline ends. Germline V lookup: CDR1 MNHEY, CDR2 SVGAGI. The chain links TRBV6-5 to TRBJ1-1; D possibly corresponds to TRBD1 (5 bases). Sample: naive CD8+ T cells from PBMCs. The sequence was collected from a man aged 18 to 35 in good health. Some clones in this sample may be carry-over from other donors' samples. The CDR3 loop is CASMGGGETFF. The CDR3 DNA is TGTGCCAGCATGGGTGGAGGGGAAACTTTCTTT.